The clone carrying this TCR beta chain was observed a handful of times. Antigen: not known. This CDR3 comprises 17 residues. With V trimmed by 1 base and J by 3 bases, 7 bases remained unmatched. Looked up from germline, CDR1 is LGHNA and CDR2 is YSLEER. This entry is derived from a study of T-cell reconstitution after alpha-beta-depleted transplantation in children. Findings and limits, study-wide: There were some patients whose high TCRbeta diversity at day 60 came from surviving recipient T cells and thymic progenitors. At one year after transplant, newly produced T cells mostly accounted for T-cell counts and diversity. Roughly two months post-transplant, alpha-beta T cells reportedly originated from several hundred graft clones that had expanded.

Researchers prepared the TCRbeta library using unique molecular identifiers, the study reports. Using its own MiXCR run on the PCR reads, TCRdb lists one record per CDR3 protein. The sample consists of 250,000 to 300,000 distinct CDR3 sequences, around 10% of them appearing once. This clonotype originated in a boy under two years old with acute myeloid leukemia, due to receive a stem cell transplant. This chain joins TRBV4-3 and TRBJ2-1, with 9 bases identical to TRBD2. The sample was PBMCs, taken before TCRalphabeta/CD19-depleted stem cell transplant. Here the CDR3 reads CASSQARGTSSYNEQFF. The CDR3 bases are TGCGCCAGCAGCCAAGCCCGAGGGACTAGCAGCTACAATGAGCAGTTCTTC.